A single sample is the source of the 26 T cell receptor beta chains below, sequenced in a study of human T cells and chemical hapten exposure (dated by TCRdb to 2020 to 2022). Library preparation used RACE. Sequencing used a NextSeq 500. In TCRdb, the public reads were trimmed at Q25 with fastp and aligned with MiXCR, with productive beta chains retained. Records with the same CDR3 protein are collapsed into one entry carrying the most frequent genes and DNA. This sample comprises under 100,000 distinct CDR3 sequences, 8.5% of them detected only once. Of the sample, just over 2.5% is held by the ten largest clones. The intended sense of this specimen's time point label: pre-sensitization, week 0. The treatment or condition label for this specimen denotes: therapeutic diphenylcyclopropenone sensitization with weekly scalp DPC. The input for sequencing was whole blood, taken in connection with sensitization to the hapten diphenylcyclopropenone (DPC). These receptors came from a man in his forties with alopecia areata. Some clones in this sample may be carry-over from other donors' samples.

This clonotype has a count of ten or more. V and J are TRBV7-2 and TRBJ2-3; TRBD2 matches 7 bases. Germline V gene data show CDR1 as SGHTA and CDR2 as FQGNSA. Trimming removed 1 base from V and 5 bases from J; junction bases left unmatched: 3. The CDR3 length is 14 residues. This CDR3 reads CASSLELARDTQYF. In nucleotides, the CDR3 is TGTGCCAGCAGCTTAGAACTAGCGAGAGATACGCAGTATTTT.

This clonotype was counted only a few times. This rearrangement joins TRBV14 to TRBJ2-6; TRBD1 matches at 8 bases. CDR1 is SGHDN, CDR2 FVKESK, per germline. The ends lost 4 bases at V and 0 bases at J; junction bases unmatched: 11. There are 19 residues in the CDR3. CDR3 coding DNA: TGTGCCAGCAGCCGCAACAGGGGGAATTATCGCTCTGGGGCCAACGTCCTGACTTTC. Protein: CASSRNRGNYRSGANVLTF. Full variable domain (rest looked up from reference TRBV14 and TRBJ2-6): EAGVTQFPSHSVIEKGQTVTLRCDPISGHDNLYWYRRVMGKEIKFLLHFVKESKQDESGMPNNRFLAERTGGTYSTLKVQPAELEDSGVYFCASSRNRGNYRSGANVLTFGAGSRLTVL.

V usage is TRBV18 and J usage is TRBJ2-7; 10 bases are a match to TRBD2. The CDR3 is made up of 15 amino acids. Germline V lookup: CDR1 KGHSH, CDR2 LQKENI. The V gene end was trimmed by 1 base and the J gene end by 5 bases; junction bases not matched to a gene: 5. CDR3 loop: CASSPLPSGSHEQYV. CDR3 in DNA: TGTGCCAGCTCACCACTCCCTAGCGGGAGCCACGAGCAGTACGTC.

About this clonotype: A read error may produce the germline difference seen at one junction end. The V call is TRBV28, the J call TRBJ2-7; maybe TRBD1 (6 bases). From germline, CDR1 is MDHEN and CDR2 SYDVKM. This CDR3 is built from 18 residues. CDR3 bases: TGTGCCAGTAGTTCACCGGCCCAAAGTACAGGGAATCCCTACGAGCAGTACTTC. This translates into CASSSPAQSTGNPYEQYF.

The chain couples TRBV3-1 to TRBJ1-3; 7 bases fit TRBD1. Trimming removed 1 base from V and 0 bases from J; junction bases left unmatched: 3. The CDR3 sequence is 16 residues long. Germline assignment: CDR1 LGHDT and CDR2 YNNKEL (reference sequence). DNA of the CDR3: TGTGCCAGCAGCCAAGGACAGGGCGACTCTGGAAACACCATATATTTT. Protein: CASSQGQGDSGNTIYF.

This clonotype was detected only a few times. The chain joins TRBV4-2 to TRBJ2-5; D may correspond to TRBD1 or TRBD2 (5 bases each). Germline lookup yields CDR1 LGHNA and CDR2 YNFKEQ. V was cut by 0 bases and J by 5 bases, with 16 bases left in between. The CDR3 extends over 16 amino acids. The CDR3 loop is CASSQEGQGVGETQYF. CDR3 DNA sequence: TGTGCCAGCAGCCAAGAGGGTCAGGGAGTCGGGGAGACCCAGTACTTC.

The chain employs TRBV3-2 and TRBJ2-7; the table's D call, TRBD2, was not checked against the DNA. TRBV3-2 is described as a pseudogene. CDR3 length: 18 residues. The CDR3: CASSQAFRSPYTYYEQYV. The DNA for the CDR3 is TGTGCCAGCAGCCAAGCATTCCGGAGCCCTTATACATATTACGAGCAGTACGTC.

A few counts support this clonotype. The chain uses TRBV11-2 and TRBJ1-5; TRBD1 is a possible D gene (5 bases). Germline V gives CDR1 SGHAT, CDR2 FQNNGV. V was clipped by 4 bases and J by 4 bases, with 14 bases between them. CDR3 length equals 15 residues. CDR3 coding DNA: TGTGCCAGCAGCTGGGGGTGGGGAGAAAATCAGCCCCAGCATTTT. This translates into CASSWGWGENQPQHF. Based on the CDR3 plus reference TRBV11-2 and TRBJ1-5, the full variable domain is EAGVAQSPRYKIIEKRQSVAFWCNPISGHATLYWYQQILGQGPKLLIQFQNNGVVDDSQLPKDRFSAERLKGVDSTLKIQPAKLEDSAVYLCASSWGWGENQPQHFGDGTRLSIL.

The V gene is TRBV6-2 or TRBV6-3, the J gene TRBJ1-3; 7 nucleotides line up with TRBD1. The CDR3 totals 15 residues. The ends lost 2 bases at V and 0 bases at J; junction bases unmatched: 1. Germline assignment: CDR1 MNHEY and CDR2 SVGEGT. CDR3 sequence reads: CASSYGQDSGNTIYF. As DNA, the CDR3 is TGTGCCAGCAGTTACGGACAGGACTCTGGAAACACCATATATTTT.

This chain connects TRBV15 to TRBJ1-2; tentative D call: TRBD1 (5 bases). Trimming left V 4 bases short and J 8 bases short, with 11 bases between. Germline loops: CDR1 LNHNV, CDR2 YYDKDF (reference sequence). This CDR3 is built from 12 residues. This CDR3 is CATSTTRGGYTF. CDR3 DNA: TGTGCCACCAGCACAACTAGGGGCGGCTACACCTTC.

This clonotype was picked up a small number of times. This chain joins TRBV27 and TRBJ1-1, with no clear D. From germline, CDR1 is MNHEY and CDR2 SMNVEV (reference sequence). The CDR3 has 13 amino acids. V gave up 3 bases and J gave up 5 bases, with 10 bases separating them. CDR3: CASSLAEGTEAFF. DNA for the CDR3: TGTGCCAGCAGTTTGGCTGAAGGAACTGAAGCTTTCTTT.

The chain is built from TRBV7-3 and TRBJ1-5, with 7 bases identical to TRBD1. The V gene end was trimmed by 5 bases and the J gene end by 5 bases; junction bases not matched to a gene: 12. This CDR3 has 16 residues. CDR1 and CDR2 (germline): SGHTA, FQGTGA. The CDR3 reads CASSPPTGPLHQPQHF. The DNA of the CDR3 is TGTGCCAGCAGCCCCCCGACAGGGCCCCTCCATCAGCCCCAGCATTTT.

In this sample, this clonotype turned up many times. The chain links TRBV28 to TRBJ1-2; 7 bases are shared with TRBD1. The CDR3 has 18 residues. CDR1 MDHEN and CDR2 SYDVKM come from the germline V gene. Trimming cost V 4 bases and J 1 base; bases outside gene matches: 15. CDR3 coding DNA: TGTGCCAGCAGTTCTCCTACACAGGGGCGACACCTTAACTATGGCTACACCTTC. Translating it yields CASSSPTQGRHLNYGYTF.

This clonotype was found many times. The chain combines TRBV7-2 with TRBJ2-5; the D is unclear. V was trimmed by 4 bases and J by 4 bases, leaving 10 bases between them. CDR1 SGHTA and CDR2 FQGNSA come from the germline V gene. This CDR3 region has 13 residues. The CDR3 coding sequence is TGTGCCAGCAGCTCCCGTTCCAGAGAGACCCAGTACTTC. Amino acids: CASSSRSRETQYF.

The rearrangement uses TRBV6-2 or TRBV6-3 and TRBJ2-7; 7 nucleotides align to TRBD2. This CDR3 region has 17 residues. Germline-derived CDR1 and CDR2 are MNHEY and SVGEGT. The trim removed 0 bases at V and 2 bases at J, leaving 10 bases unmatched. DNA for the CDR3: TGTGCCAGCAGTTACTCCACCTCGGGGGAGGGAACCTACGAGCAGTACTTC. It codes for CASSYSTSGEGTYEQYF.

The sample holds a few counts of this clonotype. The chain couples TRBV6-2 or TRBV6-3 to TRBJ2-1; 12 bases line up with TRBD2. This CDR3 is 16 amino acids long. The V gene's germline CDR1 is MNHEY and CDR2 SVGEGT. V lost 5 bases to trimming and J lost 9 bases; unmatched junction nucleotides: 11. The CDR3 region is CASSPQDGLAGFEQFF. Here the CDR3 DNA reads TGTGCCAGCAGTCCCCAGGATGGACTAGCGGGATTTGAGCAGTTCTTC.

This clonotype was observed at least ten times. The chain has TRBV29-1 and TRBJ2-2; D is possibly TRBD2 (6 bases). V was clipped by 7 bases and J by 6 bases, with 12 bases between them. The CDR3 totals 12 residues. The V gene's germline CDR1 is SQVTM and CDR2 ANQGSEA. The CDR3 is CSAVAGSGELFF. Here the CDR3 DNA reads TGCAGCGCCGTGGCGGGGTCCGGGGAGCTGTTTTTT.

This clonotype was observed a few times. The chain has TRBV11-2 and TRBJ2-2; TRBD2 agrees at 7 bases. V dropped 4 bases and J dropped 1; count of bases not matched to a gene: 6. The CDR3 is 16 residues long. Germline lookup yields CDR1 SGHAT and CDR2 FQNNGV. DNA for the CDR3: TGTGCCAGCAGCTCGGCGGGGGTAGGGAACACCGGGGAGCTGTTTTTT. It is translated as CASSSAGVGNTGELFF. The full variable domain, with the rest looked up from reference TRBV11-2 and TRBJ2-2, is EAGVAQSPRYKIIEKRQSVAFWCNPISGHATLYWYQQILGQGPKLLIQFQNNGVVDDSQLPKDRFSAERLKGVDSTLKIQPAKLEDSAVYLCASSSAGVGNTGELFFGEGSRLTVL.

This clonotype appeared a few times. The chain links TRBV2 to TRBJ2-3; the D gene is possibly TRBD1 (5 bases). Germline V gene sequence: CDR1 SNHLY, CDR2 FYNNEI. V gave up 4 bases and J gave up 4 bases, with 15 bases separating them. CDR3 size: 15 residues. As DNA, the CDR3 is TGTGCCAGCAGTGCGGGTAGCTTAGGGGCAGATACGCAGTATTTT. As protein: CASSAGSLGADTQYF.

The chain combines TRBV29-1 with TRBJ2-1, with a weak D call TRBD1 (6 bases). This CDR3 region has 13 residues. The germline V gene has CDR1 SQVTM and CDR2 ANQGSEA. The V and J ends lost 7 bases and 5 bases respectively, with 15 bases between them. Written as DNA, the CDR3 is TGCAGCGGGACAACAGGGATCGACAATGAGCAGTTCTTC. As protein: CSGTTGIDNEQFF.

This clonotype was counted ten times or more. A junction boundary mismatches the germline segment, possibly from a read error. The chain recombines TRBV11-2 with TRBJ2-3, with 9 bases matching TRBD2. The germline gives CDR1 SGHAT, CDR2 FQNNGV. This CDR3 contains 13 residues. CDR3 amino acids: CASRLAGADTQYF. CDR3 bases: TGTGCCAGCAGATTAGCGGGAGCAGATACGCAGTATTTT.

This clonotype was seen many times. The DNA of the CDR3 is TGTGCCAGCAGCTTAGCGGGAGGTACAGATACGCAGTATTTT. Protein product: CASSLAGGTDTQYF. The rearrangement links TRBV7-3 to TRBJ2-3; 8 bases agree with TRBD2. The CDR3 contains 14 residues. V was pared by 2 bases and J by 3 bases, with 1 base of the junction left unmatched. Germline V gene lookup returns CDR1 SGHTA and CDR2 FQGTGA.

This clonotype was detected only a few times. This chain uses TRBV14 with TRBJ2-7; TRBD1 or TRBD2 may be the D gene (5 bases each). CDR1 is SGHDN and CDR2 is FVKESK in the germline V gene. The CDR3 loop spans 13 amino acids. DNA of the CDR3: TGTGCCAGCAGCCCGGGACCCTCCCACGAGCAGTACGTC. Translation gives CASSPGPSHEQYV.

This clonotype was detected many times. The chain has TRBV28 and TRBJ2-5; the match to TRBD1 covers 8 bases. CDR3 length equals 16 residues. Germline CDR1 reads MDHEN; CDR2 reads SYDVKM. Losses at the gene ends were 8 bases for V and 5 bases for J; bases not matched to a gene: 16. The CDR3 here is CASLPPGGAGSETQYF. The CDR3 nucleotides are TGTGCCAGCCTACCCCCAGGGGGCGCAGGCTCGGAGACCCAGTACTTC.

By frequency in the sample, this clonotype is medium-sized (0.01 to 0.1%). V usage is TRBV20-1 and J usage is TRBJ2-7; 7 nucleotides match TRBD1. The CDR3 covers 13 residues. Germline loops: CDR1 DFQATT, CDR2 SNEGSKA (reference sequence). The V and J ends lost 6 bases and 4 bases, in that order; junction bases with no gene match: 9. As DNA, the CDR3 is TGCAGTGCCTACCCGGGACAGACTTACGAGCAGTACTTC. Translation gives CSAYPGQTYEQYF.

The CDR3 loop reads CASSVAGGAQYF. CDR3 bases: TGTGCCAGCAGTGTCGCAGGGGGCGCGCAGTATTTT. The V and J genes are TRBV28 and TRBJ2-3; 8 bases are shared with TRBD1. From germline, CDR1 is MDHEN and CDR2 SYDVKM. J gave up 10 bases and V 5 bases, and 5 bases lay outside the gene matches. This CDR3 contains 12 residues.